Listed below are T cell receptor beta chains from one sample, sequenced in a study of blood T cell repertoires in COVID-19. Data came from immunoSEQ multiplex PCR; TCRdb stores just in-frame clones and leaves some out. The sample yields over 150,000 clones, roughly 76% seen once. What was sequenced was peripheral blood. These receptors were collected from a woman older than 75 with COVID-19, enrolled during active disease. CDR3s include the opening cysteine and the closing phenylalanine or tryptophan. A D gene is named only where the DNA matches it firmly. Size tells how often a clone was seen (once, few, many) or the class of an expanded clone, and some rows leave it out.

clone size	V gene	D gene	CDR3 length	J gene	CDR3 DNA	CDR3 protein
NA	TRBV5-1	NA	15	TRBJ2-1	TGCGCCAGCAGCTTGGGACAGTCGATCATCAATGAGCAGTTCTTC	CASSLGQSIINEQFF
few	TRBV7-2	TRBD2	15	TRBJ2-7	TGTGCCAGCAGCTTAGGTGGGCTAGCGGGAGACCCGCAGTACTTC	CASSLGGLAGDPQYF
medium-sized	TRBV10-1	NA	13	TRBJ1-2	TGCGCCAGCAGTGTTCCACTTGATTATGGCTACACCTTC	CASSVPLDYGYTF
NA	TRBV29-1	TRBD1	15	TRBJ2-3	TGCAGCGTTAGTGCTCGGGACAGGGGGCGAGATACGCAGTATTTT	CSVSARDRGRDTQYF
NA	TRBV18	NA	14	TRBJ1-2	TGTGCCAGCTCACCTACGGACAGCGACTATGGCTACACCTTC	CASSPTDSDYGYTF
NA	TRBV23-1	TRBD1	16	TRBJ2-7	TGCGCCAGCAGTCAATCGAAGACAGGGGGCTCCTACGAGCAGTACTTC	CASSQSKTGGSYEQYF
few	TRBV30	NA	13	TRBJ1-2	TGTGCCTGGAGTGACGGGGGAAGAAGGGGCTACACCTTC	CAWSDGGRRGYTF
NA	TRBV5-4	TRBD2	14	TRBJ2-7	TGTGCCAGCAGCTTGACCAGCGGGGGGTACGAGCAGTACTTC	CASSLTSGGYEQYF
once	TRBV27	TRBD1	14	TRBJ1-2	TGTGCCAGCAGTCGGTTGGGACAGCCCTATGGCTACACCTTC	CASSRLGQPYGYTF
NA	TRBV7-9	TRBD2	16	TRBJ2-5	TGTGCCAGCAGCCCACCCCAGCGGGGGGTACAAGAGACCCAGTACTTC	CASSPPQRGVQETQYF
NA	TRBV7-9	TRBD1	15	TRBJ1-2	TGTGCCAGCAGCGCCCGGACAGGCCGGAGGAGTGGCTACACCTTC	CASSARTGRRSGYTF
NA	TRBV7-8	NA	13	TRBJ1-6	TGTGCCAGCAGCTTACTTGGGAGTTCACCCCTCCACTTT	CASSLLGSSPLHF
NA	TRBV6-5	NA	12	TRBJ1-2	TGTGCCAGCAGACGGTCTAACTATGGCTACACCTTC	CASRRSNYGYTF
once	TRBV10-3	TRBD2	15	TRBJ2-2	TGTGCCATCAGTGAGAGAAGCGGGGGGCCCGGGGAGCTGTTTTTT	CAISERSGGPGELFF
few	TRBV28	NA	15	TRBJ1-6	TGTGCCAGCAGTGGGAGAGTAGACTATAATTCACCCCTCCACTTT	CASSGRVDYNSPLHF
NA	TRBV27	TRBD2	16	TRBJ2-1	TGTGCCAGCAGCCCATCGGGACTAGCGGAGTACAATGAGCAGTTCTTC	CASSPSGLAEYNEQFF
NA	TRBV7-3	NA	14	TRBJ1-1	TGTGCCAGCAGCTTAATGGGACAGAACACTGAAGCTTTCTTT	CASSLMGQNTEAFF
NA	TRBV7-8	TRBD1	15	TRBJ1-2	TGTGCCAGCAGCACGCGGACAGGGAGGAACTATGGCTACACCTTC	CASSTRTGRNYGYTF
NA	TRBV5-6	NA	13	TRBJ2-5	TGTGCCAGCAGCTTAACAGGGCTAGAGACCCAGTACTTC	CASSLTGLETQYF
NA	TRBV27	TRBD1	13	TRBJ1-2	TGTGCCAGCAGTTTTGGACAGGGTTTGGGCTACACCTTC	CASSFGQGLGYTF
NA	TRBV19	NA	16	TRBJ1-5	TGTGCCAGTAGTGGGTGGGCGGACTATAGCAATCAGCCCCAGCATTTT	CASSGWADYSNQPQHF
NA	TRBV5-1	TRBD2	15	TRBJ2-1	TGCGCCAGCAGCGACGGACTAGCGGGAGCCAATGAGCAGTTCTTC	CASSDGLAGANEQFF
NA	TRBV4-1	NA	14	TRBJ1-1	TGCGCCAGCAGCCCCTTGGGAGGGGGCACTGAAGCTTTCTTT	CASSPLGGGTEAFF
NA	TRBV12-3/TRBV12-4	NA	11	TRBJ2-7	TGTGCCAGCAGTTCGGCCTACGAGCAGTACTTC	CASSSAYEQYF
NA	TRBV5-4	TRBD2	15	TRBJ2-5	TGTGCCAGCAGCTTGACTAGCGGGGCCCGGGAGACCCAGTACTTC	CASSLTSGARETQYF
NA	TRBV11-3	TRBD1	18	TRBJ1-1	TGTGCCAGCAGCTTAGATGGACCTCCAGGACAGGGGCACACTGAAGCTTTCTTT	CASSLDGPPGQGHTEAFF
NA	TRBV7-6	NA	16	TRBJ2-1	TGTGCCAGCAGCTTATTATTTGGAGGGCCAGGCAATGAGCAGTTCTTC	CASSLLFGGPGNEQFF
few	TRBV20-1	TRBD2	14	TRBJ2-7	TGCAGTGCTAGTAGGACTAGCGGGGCCTACGAGCAGTACTTC	CSASRTSGAYEQYF
once	TRBV19	NA	14	TRBJ1-6	TGTGCCAGTAGTCTTCGGGCGGGGAATTCACCCCTCCACTTT	CASSLRAGNSPLHF
NA	TRBV7-2	NA	14	TRBJ1-4	TGTGCCAGCAGCTTCGGGGGGAATGGTGAAAAACTGTTTTTT	CASSFGGNGEKLFF
few	TRBV7-2	TRBD2	16	TRBJ2-7	TGTGCCAGCAGCTTAGAAGCAATAGCGGGGTACTACGAGCAGTACTTC	CASSLEAIAGYYEQYF
many	TRBV7-9	TRBD1	15	TRBJ1-5	TGTGCCAGCAGCTTAGGGACAGGGGGCCAGCAGCCCCAGCATTTT	CASSLGTGGQQPQHF
NA	TRBV27	TRBD1	16	TRBJ1-2	TGTGCCAGCAGTAGCCAACAGGGGACGGTTAACTATGGCTACACCTTC	CASSSQQGTVNYGYTF
NA	TRBV4-3	NA	15	TRBJ1-3	TGCGCCAGCAGCCAAGACAGGTCGTCTGGAAACACCATATATTTT	CASSQDRSSGNTIYF
NA	TRBV27	TRBD2	17	TRBJ2-7	TGTGCCAGCAGTTTATATCCGACTAGCGGGGGAGAAAGCAGGCAGTACTTC	CASSLYPTSGGESRQYF
NA	TRBV5-6	NA	17	TRBJ2-7	TGTGCCAGCAGCTTGGCAGGGCGGGATAGGGAGACCTACGAGCAGTACTTC	CASSLAGRDRETYEQYF
once	TRBV5-6	TRBD1	16	TRBJ1-5	TGTGCCAGCAGCTTGCTCGGGCAGGGGGCGGGTCAGCCCCAGCATTTT	CASSLLGQGAGQPQHF
NA	TRBV11-2	NA	17	TRBJ1-4	TGTGCCAGCAGCCCGGACGGGGGAGGGGTCCCTAATGAAAAACTGTTTTTT	CASSPDGGGVPNEKLFF
NA	TRBV24-1	NA	13	TRBJ1-2	TGTGCCACCAGTGATTTTTTGGGCGCGGGCTACACCTTC	CATSDFLGAGYTF